Included here is one T cell receptor beta chain sequence, with context. Its specificity is not known. The sample belongs to a study of cytomegalovirus exposure and HLA in healthy donors. In the study overall: There were 300 to 400 genotyped donors. Of these, roughly 86% fell in the genetic ancestry cluster associated with self-reported Caucasian donors. General study findings and limits: Later analysis identified a missense DCLRE1C variant that was linked to TCR beta V- and J-gene trimming. Most subjects had HLA-A and HLA-B alleles reportedly predicted accurately by TCR beta sequences.

In germline, CDR1 is MDHEN, CDR2 SYDVKM. There are 12 residues in the CDR3. V shed 2 bases and J shed 9 bases, with 10 bases lying between them. PCR amplification relied on 60 Vbeta primers (plus 13 Jbeta primers). Generated by immunoSEQ multiplex PCR, the TCRdb table keeps only in-frame clones and is missing some. This listing includes 100,000 to 150,000 clones. The source material was PBMCs. This receptor was taken from a woman between 35 and 50 years old in good health and CMV-seronegative. The chain uses TRBV28 and TRBJ1-1, with D possibly TRBD1 on 6 matching bases. As DNA, the CDR3 is TGTGCCAGCAGTTTAGGGGGGGCTCAAGCTTTCTTT. Residues: CASSLGGAQAFF. Variable domain in full (rest from reference TRBV28 and TRBJ1-1): DVKVTQSSRYLVKRTGEKVFLECVQDMDHENMFWYRQDPGLGLRLIYFSYDVKMKEKGDIPEGYSVSREKKERFSLILESASTNQTSMYLCASSLGGAQAFFGQGTRLTVV.